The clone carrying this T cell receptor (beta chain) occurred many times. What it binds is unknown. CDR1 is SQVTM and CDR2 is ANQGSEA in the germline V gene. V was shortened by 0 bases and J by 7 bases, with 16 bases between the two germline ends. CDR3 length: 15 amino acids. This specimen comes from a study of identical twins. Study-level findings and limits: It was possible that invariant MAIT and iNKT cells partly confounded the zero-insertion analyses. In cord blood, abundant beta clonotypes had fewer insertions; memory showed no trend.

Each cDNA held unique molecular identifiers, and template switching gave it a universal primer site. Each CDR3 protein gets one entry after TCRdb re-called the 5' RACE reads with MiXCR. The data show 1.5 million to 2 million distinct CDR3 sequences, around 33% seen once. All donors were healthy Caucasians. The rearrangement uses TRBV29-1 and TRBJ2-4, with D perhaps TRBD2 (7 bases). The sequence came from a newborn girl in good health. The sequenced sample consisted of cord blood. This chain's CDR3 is CSVEDLRGAGNIQYF. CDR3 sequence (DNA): TGCAGCGTTGAAGATCTTCGGGGGGCGGGTAACATTCAGTACTTC.